Presented here are 11 T cell receptor beta chains from one specimen sequenced in a study of blood T cell repertoires in COVID-19. Method: immunoSEQ multiplex PCR; TCRdb's copy keeps in-frame clones and lacks some. The data contain about 150,000 clones, approximately 80% of them singletons. Sequencing input: peripheral blood. The receptors were gathered from a woman aged 45-65 years with acute or convalescent COVID-19.

This clone showed up just a few times. This rearrangement joins TRBV28 to TRBJ1-5, with D possibly TRBD1 on 5 matching bases. The V gene lost 6 bases and the J gene lost 10 bases, with 16 bases spanning the gap. This CDR3 comprises 13 residues. In germline, CDR1 is MDHEN, CDR2 SYDVKM. The chain's CDR3 is CASRNTVQGPQHF. As DNA, the CDR3 is TGTGCCAGCAGAAATACCGTCCAGGGACCCCAGCATTTT.

The genes are TRBV3-1 (or the pseudogene TRBV3-2) and TRBJ1-4, with D unclear. The length of the CDR3 is 14 residues. Trimming took 7 bases from V and 1 from J, leaving 10 bases between them. Germline V gene lookup returns CDR1 LGHDT and CDR2 YNNKEL (reference sequence). DNA of the CDR3: TGTGCCAGCACCCCGACTCTAACTAATGAAAAACTGTTTTTT. Translated, it gives CASTPTLTNEKLFF.

The chain couples TRBV18 to TRBJ1-2; TRBD1 might be the D (6 bases). The CDR3 loop spans 16 amino acids. V was cut by 3 bases and J by 7 bases, with 21 bases left in between. In germline, CDR1 is KGHSH, CDR2 LQKENI. CDR3 protein: CASSPISAGVSGGYTF. The DNA of the CDR3 is TGTGCCAGCTCACCGATAAGTGCAGGGGTGTCCGGTGGCTACACCTTC.

CDR3 amino acids: CASSGTGVYGYTF. As DNA, the CDR3 is TGTGCCAGCAGTGGGACAGGGGTTTACGGCTACACCTTC. The chain has TRBV28 and TRBJ1-2, with TRBD1 matching 10 bases. This CDR3 comprises 13 residues. In germline, CDR1 is MDHEN, CDR2 SYDVKM. V dropped 5 bases and J dropped 8; count of bases not matched to a gene: 5.

The CDR3 nucleotides read TGTGCCAGCAGACGTGGGACAGAGCAGTTCTTC. Protein: CASRRGTEQFF. The chain employs TRBV7-2 and TRBJ2-1; tentative D call: TRBD1 (6 bases). CDR1 SGHTA and CDR2 FQGNSA come from the germline V gene. The CDR3 spans 11 residues. V shed 6 bases and J shed 10 bases, with 10 bases lying between them.

To note about this clone: Its ends do not fully match the called genes, so a read error is possible. This rearrangement joins TRBV18 to TRBJ1-5; a weak D match, TRBD1 (5 bases). CDR3 length: 14 amino acids. Germline V gene sequence: CDR1 KGHSH, CDR2 LQKENI. The DNA for the CDR3 is TGTGCCAGCTCACAGGGGTCTAGCGATCAGCCCCAGCATTTT. This codes for CASSQGSSDQPQHF.

V and J are TRBV3-1 (or the pseudogene TRBV3-2) and TRBJ1-2, with D maybe TRBD1 (5 bases). The germline CDR1 and CDR2 sequences are LGHDT and YNNKEL (reference sequence). V was shortened by 4 bases and J by 0 bases, with 18 bases between the two germline ends. This CDR3 spans 17 amino acids. CDR3 sequence: CASSPVTGPLANYGYTF. The CDR3 coding sequence is TGTGCCAGCAGCCCTGTAACAGGACCTTTAGCTAACTATGGCTACACCTTC.

The J gene is TRBJ2-7, the V gene TRBV28; a weak D match, TRBD1 (5 bases). This CDR3 is 14 amino acids long. The germline CDR1 and CDR2 sequences are MDHEN and SYDVKM. The germline V and J ends were trimmed by 6 bases and 2 bases, with 14 bases remaining between them. This CDR3 reads CASSSTTTAYEQYF. CDR3 DNA sequence: TGTGCCAGCAGCTCAACAACGACAGCCTACGAGCAGTACTTC.

The J gene is TRBJ2-1, the V gene TRBV19; 9 bases are a match to TRBD2. After removal of 3 bases from V and 0 bases from J, the junction contained 6 bases not matched to a gene. The germline gives CDR1 LNHDA, CDR2 SQIVND (reference sequence). CDR3 size: 17 residues. CDR3 nucleotides: TGTGCCAGTAGTATTAGCGGGGGTTTCAGCTCCTACAATGAGCAGTTCTTC. Translated, it gives CASSISGGFSSYNEQFF. Full variable domain (rest looked up from reference TRBV19 and TRBJ2-1): DGGITQSPKYLFRKEGQNVTLSCEQNLNHDAMYWYRQDPGQGLRLIYYSQIVNDFQKGDIAEGYSVSREKKESFPLTVTSAQKNPTAFYLCASSISGGFSSYNEQFFGPGTRLTVL.

The chain joins TRBV29-1 to TRBJ2-3; D ambiguous. The V end lost 0 bases, the J end lost 0 bases, and 13 bases lay between the germline ends. The CDR3 runs 16 residues. Germline assignment: CDR1 SQVTM and CDR2 ANQGSEA. CDR3 protein: CSVEDLRASSTDTQYF. The DNA for the CDR3 is TGCAGCGTTGAAGATCTTAGAGCATCTAGCACAGATACGCAGTATTTT.

CDR3 coding DNA: TGTGCCAGCAGCAATGGTCGAGGGGGATTCTACAATGAGCAGTTCTTC. It translates to CASSNGRGGFYNEQFF. The V gene is TRBV21-1, the J gene TRBJ2-1; the table's D call TRBD1 went unverified against the DNA. TRBV21-1 is flagged as a pseudogene. The CDR3 loop spans 16 amino acids.